This is a list of T cell receptor beta chains from one sample in a study of OX40 agonist ivuxolimab in advanced cancers. The protocol was immunoSEQ multiplex PCR, while the TCRdb copy is restricted to in-frame clones and leaves out a portion. The sample lists tens of thousands of clones; around 86% were seen once. The sample consisted of CD4+ or CD8+ T cells sorted from blood, taken in a trial of the OX40 agonist ivuxolimab. Source of these receptors: an adult with an advanced solid tumor such as melanoma, head and neck, liver or kidney cancer. CDR3s include the opening cysteine and the closing phenylalanine or tryptophan. The D gene is left open where the match is weak. Clone sizes are given selectively: once, few, many, or a class where the clone is expanded.

D gene	V gene	J gene	clone size	CDR3 DNA	CDR3 protein
-	TRBV28	TRBJ1-1	-	TGTGCCAGCAAGGAGGGTGAGTTTGAAGCTTTCTTT	CASKEGEFEAFF
-	TRBV18	TRBJ2-7	-	TGTGCCAGCTCACCAACAGCCTCCTACGAGCAGTACTTC	CASSPTASYEQYF
-	TRBV29-1	TRBJ1-2	-	TGCAGCGTTGGACCCCCGGGGCACTTCGAGGGAACTAACTATGGCTACACCTTC	CSVGPPGHFEGTNYGYTF
-	TRBV5-5	TRBJ2-3	-	TGTGCCAGCAGCTATGGAAGCACAGATACGCAGTATTTT	CASSYGSTDTQYF
-	TRBV5-1	TRBJ2-5	-	TGCGCCAGCAGCTTGTTTGGGGGGCGCCCCGAAGAGACCCAGTACTTC	CASSLFGGRPEETQYF
-	TRBV5-1	TRBJ1-2	-	TGCGCCAGCAGCAATGGGGGAGACTATGGCTACACCTTC	CASSNGGDYGYTF
-	TRBV4-1	TRBJ2-2	-	TGCGCCAGCAGCCAGGACATAGCGAACACCGGGGAGCTGTTTTTT	CASSQDIANTGELFF
TRBD1	TRBV6-5	TRBJ2-1	-	TGTGCCACTCATACCACGGACAGGGGTTACAATGAGCAGTTCTTC	CATHTTDRGYNEQFF
TRBD2	TRBV7-8	TRBJ2-5	-	TGTGCCAGCAGCTTAAAAGGGAGACTAGCGGGAGGCCCAAAAGAGACCCAGTACTTC	CASSLKGRLAGGPKETQYF
-	TRBV30	TRBJ1-5	-	TGTGCCTGGAGTGTTAATTCGGGGCCCCAGCATTTT	CAWSVNSGPQHF
-	TRBV6-5	TRBJ2-5	-	TGTGCCAGCAGTTACTCGAATACAGGGATAGAGACCCAGTACTTC	CASSYSNTGIETQYF
-	TRBV7-8	TRBJ1-1	-	TGTGCCAGCAGCCCGGACATCGGGCTTGAAGCTTTCTTT	CASSPDIGLEAFF
TRBD1	TRBV29-1	TRBJ2-5	few	TGCAGCGGGGGACAGAGATTCCAAGAGACCCAGTACTTC	CSGGQRFQETQYF
-	TRBV6-5	TRBJ2-7	-	TGTGCCAGCAGCCTCTACGAGCAGTACTTC	CASSLYEQYF
-	TRBV7-8	TRBJ1-6	-	TGTGCCAGCAGCTTCAATCGGGGTTTGAGGTCCTATAATTCACCCCTCCACTTT	CASSFNRGLRSYNSPLHF
-	TRBV4-1	TRBJ2-4	-	TGCGCCAGCAGCCAAGATCGGCGACTAGGGAAAAACATTCAGTACTTC	CASSQDRRLGKNIQYF
TRBD2	TRBV6-5	TRBJ2-7	-	TGTGCCAGCAGTTACTCAGGCCTAGCGGGGGGATACGAGCAGTACTTC	CASSYSGLAGGYEQYF
-	TRBV30	TRBJ1-4	once	TGTGCCTGGAGTACCGCCGGTGGGCGACTGTTTTTT	CAWSTAGGRLFF
-	TRBV7-9	TRBJ1-3	-	TGTGCCAGCAGCTTATTCACTGGAAACACCATATATTTT	CASSLFTGNTIYF
-	TRBV21-1	TRBJ1-1	-	TGTGCCAGTTTCCCGAGGGTCCCGCGCACTGAAGCTTTCTTT	CASFPRVPRTEAFF
-	TRBV27	TRBJ2-2	medium-sized	TGTGCCAGCAGCCGGCAACTAGCTAGCACCGGGGAGCTGTTTTTT	CASSRQLASTGELFF
TRBD1	TRBV29-1	TRBJ2-7	-	TGCAGCGTGGCCGGGACAGCATCCTACGAGCAGTACTTC	CSVAGTASYEQYF
-	TRBV5-1	TRBJ2-6	-	TGCGCCAGCAGCTTAATCGGGCTCTCTGGGGCCAACGTCCTGACTTTC	CASSLIGLSGANVLTF
TRBD2	TRBV6-5	TRBJ2-7	-	TGTGCCAGCCTGAGCGGGACCTCCTACGAGCAGTACTTC	CASLSGTSYEQYF
TRBD1	TRBV7-9	TRBJ2-7	once	TGTGCCAGCAGCTTGGGGACAGGACCCTACGAGCAGTACTTC	CASSLGTGPYEQYF
-	TRBV18	TRBJ2-3	-	TGTGCCAGCTCACCACAGGCCAGTCCCACAGATACGCAGTATTTT	CASSPQASPTDTQYF
-	TRBV28	TRBJ1-5	-	TGTGCCAGTTATCCAGGGGTAGGGCAGCCCCAGCATTTT	CASYPGVGQPQHF
TRBD1	TRBV5-1	TRBJ2-2	-	TGCGCCAGCAGCCCTCCCGGGACAGGGGCCACCGGGGAGCTGTTTTTT	CASSPPGTGATGELFF
-	TRBV5-4	TRBJ1-5	once	TGTGCCAGCAGCTTGGACGATCAGCCCCAGCATTTT	CASSLDDQPQHF
-	TRBV5-1	TRBJ2-5	-	TGCGCCAGCAGCTTAACTCAGGTGCAAGAGACCCAGTACTTC	CASSLTQVQETQYF
-	TRBV5-1	TRBJ1-6	-	TGCGCCAGCAGCTCAGGGCAGTATAATTCACCCCTCCACTTT	CASSSGQYNSPLHF
TRBD1	TRBV5-5	TRBJ2-2	few	TGTGCCAGCAGGCGCCGGGACAGGGGGCCCTTGTATGACACCGGGGAGCTGTTTTTT	CASRRRDRGPLYDTGELFF
-	TRBV6-5	TRBJ2-7	few	TGTGCCAGCAGTTACTCGTCAAGGCAGGGTTACGAGCAGTACTTC	CASSYSSRQGYEQYF